Listed below are T cell receptor beta chains from one sample, sequenced in a study of cytomegalovirus exposure and HLA in healthy donors. Generated by immunoSEQ multiplex PCR, the TCRdb table keeps only in-frame clones and is missing some. In all, the sample yields 45,000 or so clones. Sequencing was carried out using PBMCs. These receptors all come from a male donor in good health and CMV-seronegative. CDR3s include the opening cysteine and the closing phenylalanine or tryptophan. The order of the fields is J gene, D gene, V gene, CDR3 length, CDR3 DNA, CDR3 protein. D genes are given only for firm matches.

J gene: TRBJ2-1
D gene: TRBD2
V gene: TRBV7-9
CDR3 length: 15
CDR3 DNA: TGTGCCAGCAGCCCGGGACTACCCTCCTACAATGAGCAGTTCTTC
CDR3 protein: CASSPGLPSYNEQFF

J gene: TRBJ1-1
D gene: -
V gene: TRBV19
CDR3 length: 14
CDR3 DNA: TGTGCCAGTACCCACGTGCCAGGGGAAACTGAAGCTTTCTTT
CDR3 protein: CASTHVPGETEAFF

J gene: TRBJ1-5
D gene: TRBD1
V gene: TRBV6-1
CDR3 length: 16
CDR3 DNA: TGTGCCAGCAGTGACTTGGGACAGCTACTAAATCAGCCCCAGCATTTT
CDR3 protein: CASSDLGQLLNQPQHF

J gene: TRBJ1-3
D gene: -
V gene: TRBV7-2
CDR3 length: 13
CDR3 DNA: TGTGCCAGCAGCTCTACCTCTGGAAACACCATATATTTT
CDR3 protein: CASSSTSGNTIYF

J gene: TRBJ1-2
D gene: TRBD1
V gene: TRBV7-9
CDR3 length: 16
CDR3 DNA: TGTGCCAGCAGTTCAAGAGGGACAGAGATCAACTATGGCTACACCTTC
CDR3 protein: CASSSRGTEINYGYTF

J gene: TRBJ2-7
D gene: TRBD1
V gene: TRBV5-4
CDR3 length: 15
CDR3 DNA: TGTGCCAGCAGCACGGGACAGGGGGCTCGCTACGAGCAGTACTTC
CDR3 protein: CASSTGQGARYEQYF

J gene: TRBJ1-5
D gene: -
V gene: TRBV15
CDR3 length: 13
CDR3 DNA: TGTGCCACCAGCAGAGATCGGGTTCAGCCCCAGCATTTT
CDR3 protein: CATSRDRVQPQHF

J gene: TRBJ2-5
D gene: -
V gene: TRBV9
CDR3 length: 13
CDR3 DNA: TGTGCCAGCAGCGCGGGACTTTGGGGGACCCAGTACTTC
CDR3 protein: CASSAGLWGTQYF

J gene: TRBJ1-5
D gene: -
V gene: TRBV30
CDR3 length: 13
CDR3 DNA: TGTGCCTGGAGTGTCAGTAGCAATCAGCCCCAGCATTTT
CDR3 protein: CAWSVSSNQPQHF

J gene: TRBJ1-1
D gene: TRBD1
V gene: TRBV5-1
CDR3 length: 11
CDR3 DNA: TGCGCCAGCAGCTTAGGGGGCGAAGCTTTCTTT
CDR3 protein: CASSLGGEAFF

J gene: TRBJ1-2
D gene: TRBD1
V gene: TRBV2
CDR3 length: 14
CDR3 DNA: TGTGCCAGCAGTCGAGGGGGCGCGGAGCATGGCTACACCTTC
CDR3 protein: CASSRGGAEHGYTF

J gene: TRBJ2-2
D gene: -
V gene: TRBV5-6
CDR3 length: 15
CDR3 DNA: TGTGCCAGCAGCTTTTTGCAGGGGAACACCGGGGAGCTGTTTTTT
CDR3 protein: CASSFLQGNTGELFF

J gene: TRBJ2-7
D gene: -
V gene: TRBV7-9
CDR3 length: 14
CDR3 DNA: TGTGCCAGCAGCTTAGTGAACAGAATAGACGAGCAGTACTTC
CDR3 protein: CASSLVNRIDEQYF

J gene: TRBJ1-2
D gene: TRBD1
V gene: TRBV13
CDR3 length: 15
CDR3 DNA: TGTGCCAGCCTTGGGGACAGCCGCTATAGCGATGGCTACACCTTC
CDR3 protein: CASLGDSRYSDGYTF

J gene: TRBJ1-2
D gene: -
V gene: TRBV30
CDR3 length: 15
CDR3 DNA: TGTGCCTGGAGGCAGGGTTCTAGGGGAGGCTATGGCTACACCTTC
CDR3 protein: CAWRQGSRGGYGYTF

J gene: TRBJ2-3
D gene: -
V gene: TRBV29-1
CDR3 length: 15
CDR3 DNA: TGCAGCGTTGATACCTCAGGGATCCTCACAGATACGCAGTATTTT
CDR3 protein: CSVDTSGILTDTQYF

J gene: TRBJ2-7
D gene: -
V gene: TRBV27
CDR3 length: 14
CDR3 DNA: TGTGCCAGCAGTTTATCCCCAGGGAATTACGAGCAGTACTTC
CDR3 protein: CASSLSPGNYEQYF

J gene: TRBJ2-7
D gene: TRBD1
V gene: TRBV27
CDR3 length: 16
CDR3 DNA: TGTGCCAGCAGTTCCCCGATTTACAGGGGGCGGTACGAGCAGTACTTC
CDR3 protein: CASSSPIYRGRYEQYF

J gene: TRBJ2-3
D gene: -
V gene: TRBV6-5
CDR3 length: 15
CDR3 DNA: TGTGCCAGCAGCCGAGGGGGACTACTAGCAGATACGCAGTATTTT
CDR3 protein: CASSRGGLLADTQYF

J gene: TRBJ2-2
D gene: -
V gene: TRBV27
CDR3 length: 16
CDR3 DNA: TGTGCCAGCAGTCTACCCCCGGCCCCAGGGATCGGGGAGCTGTTTTTT
CDR3 protein: CASSLPPAPGIGELFF

J gene: TRBJ2-7
D gene: TRBD1
V gene: TRBV29-1
CDR3 length: 15
CDR3 DNA: TGCAGCGTTGAGGGAGCGACAGGGGCATACTACGAGCAGTACTTC
CDR3 protein: CSVEGATGAYYEQYF

J gene: TRBJ1-4
D gene: TRBD1
V gene: TRBV5-1
CDR3 length: 15
CDR3 DNA: TGCGCCAGCAGCTTGGTAAGGACAGGGAATGAAAAACTGTTTTTT
CDR3 protein: CASSLVRTGNEKLFF

J gene: TRBJ2-5
D gene: -
V gene: TRBV6-1
CDR3 length: 13
CDR3 DNA: TGTGCCAGCAGTGAACTGAGCTGGGAGACCCAGTACTTC
CDR3 protein: CASSELSWETQYF

J gene: TRBJ2-7
D gene: -
V gene: TRBV30
CDR3 length: 14
CDR3 DNA: TGTGCCTGGAGTGTAGCAGCTAGCTCCTACGAGCAGTACTTC
CDR3 protein: CAWSVAASSYEQYF

J gene: TRBJ1-2
D gene: -
V gene: TRBV9
CDR3 length: 16
CDR3 DNA: TGTGCCAGCAGCGACTCACGCGAGGAGGGTTTAGGCGGCTACACCTTC
CDR3 protein: CASSDSREEGLGGYTF

J gene: TRBJ2-7
D gene: TRBD1
V gene: TRBV14
CDR3 length: 16
CDR3 DNA: TGTGCCAGCAGCCCCTCCCCCAGGGGGAATTACTACGAGCAGTACTTC
CDR3 protein: CASSPSPRGNYYEQYF

J gene: TRBJ1-5
D gene: -
V gene: TRBV4-1
CDR3 length: 15
CDR3 DNA: TGCGCCAGCAGCCACCCCGACAGGAACGGTCAGCCCCAGCATTTT
CDR3 protein: CASSHPDRNGQPQHF

J gene: TRBJ1-2
D gene: TRBD1
V gene: TRBV19
CDR3 length: 16
CDR3 DNA: TGTGCCACAAGTCCCCGGACAGGGCCCTCGGAGGATGGCTACACCTTC
CDR3 protein: CATSPRTGPSEDGYTF

J gene: TRBJ1-2
D gene: -
V gene: TRBV4-3
CDR3 length: 17
CDR3 DNA: TGCGCCAGCAGCCAAGAAATAGGTCGACATTCCAACTATGGCTACACCTTC
CDR3 protein: CASSQEIGRHSNYGYTF

J gene: TRBJ1-5
D gene: -
V gene: TRBV6-5
CDR3 length: 13
CDR3 DNA: TGTGCCAGCAGTTACAATGAGGGACAGCCCCAGCATTTT
CDR3 protein: CASSYNEGQPQHF

J gene: TRBJ2-1
D gene: -
V gene: TRBV9
CDR3 length: 15
CDR3 DNA: TGTGCCAGCAGCGTAAGTAGCGGCTCCTACAATGAGCAGTTCTTC
CDR3 protein: CASSVSSGSYNEQFF

J gene: TRBJ1-1
D gene: -
V gene: TRBV18
CDR3 length: 15
CDR3 DNA: TGTGCCAGCTCACGAACGGGCCAGGAAGGGGCTGAAGCTTTCTTT
CDR3 protein: CASSRTGQEGAEAFF

J gene: TRBJ1-4
D gene: TRBD1
V gene: TRBV7-2
CDR3 length: 14
CDR3 DNA: TGTGCCAGCAGCCGAGACAGGGGTAATGAAAAACTGTTTTTT
CDR3 protein: CASSRDRGNEKLFF

J gene: TRBJ2-3
D gene: TRBD2
V gene: TRBV30
CDR3 length: 14
CDR3 DNA: TGTGCCTACCGGGAGGGTCATGGGACAGATACGCAGTATTTT
CDR3 protein: CAYREGHGTDTQYF

J gene: TRBJ2-7
D gene: -
V gene: TRBV15
CDR3 length: 15
CDR3 DNA: TGTGCCACCAGCAGAGGTGGCGGAACCTCCTACGAGCAGTACTTC
CDR3 protein: CATSRGGGTSYEQYF

J gene: TRBJ2-5
D gene: TRBD1
V gene: TRBV19
CDR3 length: 15
CDR3 DNA: TGTGCCAGTAGTATTGGGACAGGGTACCAAGAGACCCAGTACTTC
CDR3 protein: CASSIGTGYQETQYF

J gene: TRBJ1-5
D gene: -
V gene: TRBV9
CDR3 length: 14
CDR3 DNA: TGTGCCAGCAGCGCCGACAATAGCAATCAGCCCCAGCATTTT
CDR3 protein: CASSADNSNQPQHF